This TCR beta chain stems from a study of control samples from healthy donors and cancer patients. The CDR3 runs to 16 residues. Looked up from germline, CDR1 is MNHEY and CDR2 is SMNVEV (reference sequence). The germline V and J ends were trimmed by 7 bases and 0 bases, with 16 bases remaining between them. Assay: immunoSEQ multiplex PCR; the TCRdb copy retains only in-frame clones and omits some. The table lists 150,000 to 200,000 clones, around 94% of them singletons. The chain is built from TRBV27 and TRBJ2-1, with D perhaps TRBD2 (5 bases). This receptor was identified in a man younger than 40 in good health. Sequenced sample: blood. The CDR3 sequence: CASKRTLQSSYNEQFF. In DNA, the CDR3 is TGTGCCAGCAAGCGGACTCTTCAAAGCTCCTACAATGAGCAGTTCTTC.